Listed below are T cell receptor beta chains from one sample, sequenced in a study of CD8 T cells in ankylosing spondylitis. In TCRdb, the 5' RACE reads were re-called with MiXCR into one record per CDR3 protein. Here the sample spans more than 650,000 distinct CDR3 sequences, over 9.5% being singletons. The source material was blood, either unsorted or a sorted T cell fraction (not recorded which). These TCRs come from a male donor with ankylosing spondylitis. Both conserved end residues are part of each CDR3. The D gene is left open where the match is weak. Clone sizes are given selectively: once, few, many, or a class where the clone is expanded.

v_call: TRBV10-3
j_call: TRBJ2-3
d_call: TRBD1
clone_size: -
cdr3_aa: CAISGTGGSTDTQYF
cdr3_nt: TGTGCCATCAGTGGGACAGGGGGTTCCACAGATACGCAGTATTTT

v_call: TRBV5-1
j_call: TRBJ1-2
d_call: -
clone_size: -
cdr3_aa: CASSEGQTYGYTF
cdr3_nt: TGCGCCAGCAGCGAAGGGCAGACCTATGGCTACACCTTC

v_call: TRBV5-5
j_call: TRBJ2-1
d_call: TRBD1
clone_size: -
cdr3_aa: CASSGLRGPRPNEQFF
cdr3_nt: TGTGCCAGCAGCGGACTCAGGGGGCCTAGGCCGAATGAGCAGTTCTTC

v_call: TRBV7-9
j_call: TRBJ2-3
d_call: -
clone_size: -
cdr3_aa: CASGGTSSPDTQYF
cdr3_nt: TGTGCCAGCGGTGGGACTTCCTCGCCAGATACGCAGTATTTT

v_call: TRBV12-3/TRBV12-4
j_call: TRBJ1-5
d_call: -
clone_size: -
cdr3_aa: CASSDLGGSQPQHF
cdr3_nt: TGTGCCAGCAGTGATTTGGGGGGAAGTCAGCCCCAGCATTTT

v_call: TRBV2
j_call: TRBJ2-2
d_call: -
clone_size: few
cdr3_aa: CASSARVTGELFF
cdr3_nt: TGTGCCAGCAGTGCCAGGGTCACCGGGGAGCTGTTTTTT

v_call: TRBV5-6
j_call: TRBJ1-1
d_call: TRBD1
clone_size: many
cdr3_aa: CASSLEDRDRAFF
cdr3_nt: TGTGCCAGCAGCTTGGAGGACAGGGATCGAGCTTTCTTT

v_call: TRBV6-5
j_call: TRBJ2-5
d_call: -
clone_size: few
cdr3_aa: CASSYGNRETQYF
cdr3_nt: TGTGCCAGCAGTTACGGGAACAGAGAGACCCAGTACTTC

v_call: TRBV28
j_call: TRBJ2-7
d_call: TRBD1
clone_size: few
cdr3_aa: CAIGQGLNEQYF
cdr3_nt: TGTGCCATCGGACAGGGGCTCAACGAGCAGTACTTC

v_call: TRBV20-1
j_call: TRBJ2-1
d_call: TRBD1
clone_size: few
cdr3_aa: CSARGTGGTIDEQFF
cdr3_nt: TGCAGTGCTAGGGGGACAGGGGGAACAATCGATGAGCAGTTCTTC

v_call: TRBV6-5
j_call: TRBJ1-1
d_call: -
clone_size: -
cdr3_aa: CASSYGGTATEAFF
cdr3_nt: TGTGCCAGCAGTTACGGGGGCACGGCCACTGAAGCTTTCTTT

v_call: TRBV12-3/TRBV12-4
j_call: TRBJ1-1
d_call: -
clone_size: many
cdr3_aa: CASSYIHTEAFF
cdr3_nt: TGTGCCAGCAGTTACATTCACACTGAAGCTTTCTTT

v_call: TRBV9
j_call: TRBJ2-1
d_call: TRBD2
clone_size: -
cdr3_aa: CASSVDSGGYNEQFF
cdr3_nt: TGTGCCAGCAGCGTGGATAGCGGGGGATACAATGAGCAGTTCTTC

v_call: TRBV20-1
j_call: TRBJ2-1
d_call: -
clone_size: -
cdr3_aa: CSARVPGSSYNEQFF
cdr3_nt: TGCAGTGCTAGAGTTCCCGGGAGCTCCTACAATGAGCAGTTCTTC

v_call: TRBV5-1
j_call: TRBJ2-5
d_call: TRBD2
clone_size: -
cdr3_aa: CASSELLAGGTETQYF
cdr3_nt: TGCGCCAGCAGCGAATTACTAGCGGGAGGGACAGAGACCCAGTACTTC

v_call: TRBV20-1
j_call: TRBJ2-7
d_call: -
clone_size: -
cdr3_aa: CSAREHAPFSYEQYF
cdr3_nt: TGCAGTGCTAGAGAACACGCTCCCTTTTCCTACGAGCAGTACTTC

v_call: TRBV27
j_call: TRBJ1-2
d_call: -
clone_size: few
cdr3_aa: CASSGLNYGYTF
cdr3_nt: TGTGCCAGCAGTGGCCTCAACTATGGCTACACCTTC